The 13 T cell receptor beta chains in this list originate from one sample, sequenced in a study of beta chain features in type 1 diabetes. Study-level findings and limits: Across all four CD4+ subsets, people with type 1 diabetes showed modestly shorter TCRB CDR3s.

TCRB transcripts that were expressed got sequenced, as all of the isolated RNA had been reverse transcribed. The method was immunoSEQ multiplex PCR; TCRdb's version includes in-frame clones alone and lacks a portion of them. The repertoire consists of under 300,000 clones, with around 22% occurring once and the leading ten covering roughly 0.011%. These receptors' antigens are unknown. The material sequenced was naive CD4+ T cells from blood. These receptors all stem from a woman aged 30 to 39 with type 1 diabetes.

This chain uses TRBV2 with TRBJ2-2; 8 nucleotides match TRBD2. This CDR3 region has 16 residues. Germline CDR1 reads SNHLY; CDR2 reads FYNNEI. Germline trimming cut 4 bases from V and 5 bases from J; bases unmatched to any gene: 9. Written as DNA, the CDR3 is TGTGCCAGCAGTGGAGGAGCGGGAGCGGGGACCGGGGAGCTGTTTTTT. It encodes CASSGGAGAGTGELFF.

The CDR3 DNA is TGCAGCGTTGAGGGCGGGAGGACCTCCTACAATGAGCAGTTCTTC. Translating gives CSVEGGRTSYNEQFF. The chain recombines TRBV29-1 with TRBJ2-1; 8 bases fit TRBD2. The CDR3 loop spans 15 amino acids. Germline V lookup: CDR1 SQVTM, CDR2 ANQGSEA. The trim removed 3 bases at V and 0 bases at J, leaving 4 bases unmatched.

The table lists this clone with a few counts. The rearrangement links TRBV18 to TRBJ2-5; tentative D call: TRBD2 (5 bases). Trimming stripped 1 base from V and 5 bases from J, with 14 bases between. Germline lookup yields CDR1 KGHSH and CDR2 LQKENI. The CDR3 extends over 15 amino acids. The CDR3 region has the DNA TGTGCCAGCTCACCACGTGTCGGGGTTGCGGAGACCCAGTACTTC. Protein: CASSPRVGVAETQYF.

Only a few counts were recorded for this clone. The rearrangement links TRBV30 to TRBJ1-2; no clear D. V shed 0 bases and J shed 8 bases, with 7 bases lying between them. The germline V gene has CDR1 GTSNPN and CDR2 SVGIG (reference sequence). CDR3 size: 11 residues. CDR3 loop: CAWSVGSGYTF. The CDR3 DNA reads as TGTGCCTGGAGTGTAGGGAGCGGCTACACCTTC.

The rearrangement links TRBV15 to TRBJ2-1; 7 bases fit TRBD2. J was trimmed by 2 bases and V by 0 bases; bases with no gene match: 4. CDR3 length: 16 residues. CDR1 and CDR2 from the germline V gene are LNHNV and YYDKDF (reference sequence). The CDR3 reads CATSRDHGTTYNEQFF. Here the CDR3 DNA reads TGTGCCACCAGCAGAGATCACGGGACTACCTACAATGAGCAGTTCTTC.

The V gene is TRBV9, the J gene TRBJ2-3; 12 nucleotides line up with TRBD2. Per the germline V gene, CDR1 is SGDLS and CDR2 is YYNGEE. V lost 4 bases, J lost 3 bases, and 6 bases stayed unmatched. This CDR3 is 16 amino acids long. For the CDR3, the DNA is TGTGCCAGCAGCCCGACTAGCGGGAGTCGTACAGATACGCAGTATTTT. It encodes CASSPTSGSRTDTQYF.

The rearrangement links TRBV5-1 to TRBJ2-1; D uncertain. CDR3 length: 13 residues. V dropped 0 bases and J dropped 6 bases, with 7 bases sitting between them. The germline gives CDR1 SGHRS, CDR2 YFSETQ. CDR3 coding DNA: TGCGCCAGCAGCTTGGCCCCCTCCAATGAGCAGTTCTTC. Protein product: CASSLAPSNEQFF. Using reference TRBV5-1 and TRBJ2-1 for the parts outside the CDR3, the full variable domain is KAGVTQTPRYLIKTRGQQVTLSCSPISGHRSVSWYQQTPGQGLQFLFEYFSETQRNKGNFPGRFSGRQFSNSRSEMNVSTLELGDSALYLCASSLAPSNEQFFGPGTRLTVL.

This clone was counted a few times. The gene calls are TRBV6-6 and TRBJ2-7; tentative D call: TRBD2 (5 bases). The ends were cut back, 0 bases at V and 2 bases at J, with 11 bases in the middle. The CDR3 consists of 15 residues. Looked up from germline, CDR1 is MNHNY and CDR2 is SVGAGI (reference sequence). Here the CDR3 reads CASSYSGSGAYEQYF. The CDR3 DNA reads as TGTGCCAGCAGTTACTCGGGAAGCGGAGCCTACGAGCAGTACTTC.

The chain employs TRBV7-9 and TRBJ1-1; no clear D. CDR1 is SEHNR and CDR2 is FQNEAQ in the germline V gene (reference sequence). Trimming cost V 1 base and J 9 bases, with 15 bases left between them. CDR3 length equals 14 residues. Here the CDR3 DNA reads TGTGCCAGCAGCTTAGAACTTGGCGCGGCTCAAGCTTTCTTT. This translates into CASSLELGAAQAFF.

This sequence joins TRBV27 and TRBJ2-1; D may be TRBD2 (5 bases). V was clipped by 3 bases and J by 9 bases, with 9 bases between them. This CDR3 has 12 amino acids. CDR1 is MNHEY and CDR2 is SMNVEV in the germline V gene (reference sequence). CDR3 residues: CASSFTGSEQFF. The CDR3 bases are TGTGCCAGCAGTTTTACTGGGAGTGAGCAGTTCTTC.

The chain links TRBV4-1 to TRBJ1-4; D possibly corresponds to TRBD1 (5 bases). V shed 8 bases and J shed 0 bases, with 13 bases lying between them. The CDR3 consists of 15 residues. Germline V lookup: CDR1 MGHRA, CDR2 YSYEKL. Here the CDR3 reads CASGRQIATNEKLFF. Here the CDR3 DNA reads TGCGCCAGCGGTCGACAGATTGCAACTAATGAAAAACTGTTTTTT.

The chain recombines TRBV19 with TRBJ2-2; D is possibly TRBD2 (6 bases). The CDR3 covers 16 residues. Germline assignment: CDR1 LNHDA and CDR2 SQIVND (reference sequence). V was trimmed by 6 bases and J by 5 bases, leaving 19 bases between them. CDR3 sequence reads: CASSPVRPAGTGELFF. CDR3 bases: TGTGCCAGTAGCCCCGTCAGGCCCGCGGGGACCGGGGAGCTGTTTTTT.

This clone was seen a few times. Its ends do not fully match the called genes, so a read error is possible. The chain has TRBV20-1 and TRBJ1-1; a weak D match, TRBD1 (6 bases). The CDR3 consists of 11 residues. Germline CDR1 DFQATT, CDR2 SNEGSKA (reference sequence). CDR3 protein: CSARGAGWGGF. Written as DNA, the CDR3 is TGCAGTGCTAGGGGGGCTGGCTGGGGGGGCTTT.